Included here is one T cell receptor (beta chain) sequence, with context. The study ran its PCR with 60 Vbeta and 13 Jbeta primers. Generated by immunoSEQ multiplex PCR, the TCRdb table keeps only in-frame clones and is missing some. Its table lists roughly 100,000 clones. CDR3 length equals 13 residues. Germline V lookup: CDR1 MNHEY, CDR2 SVGAGI. J was trimmed by 7 bases and V by 6 bases; bases with no gene match: 8. This sample stems from a study of cytomegalovirus exposure and HLA in healthy donors. Material: PBMCs. The TCR originated in a man aged 40-49 years in good health and CMV-seronegative. The chain combines TRBV6-5 with TRBJ2-5; the match to TRBD2 covers 7 bases. CDR3 DNA: TGTGCCAGCAGCTTTAGGGTAGCGGGGACCCAGTACTTC. Its translation: CASSFRVAGTQYF.